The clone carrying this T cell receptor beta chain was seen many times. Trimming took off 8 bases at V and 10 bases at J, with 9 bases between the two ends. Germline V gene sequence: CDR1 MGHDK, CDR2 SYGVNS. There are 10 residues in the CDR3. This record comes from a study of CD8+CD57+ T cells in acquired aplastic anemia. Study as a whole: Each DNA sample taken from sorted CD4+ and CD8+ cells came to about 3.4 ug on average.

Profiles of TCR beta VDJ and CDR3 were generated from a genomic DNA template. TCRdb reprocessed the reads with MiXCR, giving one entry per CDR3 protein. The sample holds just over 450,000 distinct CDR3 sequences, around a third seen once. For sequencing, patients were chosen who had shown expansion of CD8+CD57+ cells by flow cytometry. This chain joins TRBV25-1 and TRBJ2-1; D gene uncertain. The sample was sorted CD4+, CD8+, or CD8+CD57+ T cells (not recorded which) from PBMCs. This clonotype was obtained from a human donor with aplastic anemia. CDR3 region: CASGRWEQFF. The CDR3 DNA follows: TGTGCCAGCGGGCGGTGGGAGCAGTTCTTC.